The sequence of this T cell receptor beta chain was determined in a study of CD8 T cells in Susac syndrome. Random-hexamer reverse transcription was applied to about 0.5 to 1 ug RNA. A multiplex approach, immunoSEQ multiplex PCR, amplified TCR beta CDR3 across 54 Vbeta and 13 Jbeta. TCRdb passed the immunoSEQ multiplex PCR reads through MiXCR, listing each CDR3 protein once. The table lists 350,000 to 550,000 distinct CDR3 sequences, 85% of them singletons. About this clonotype itself: Antigen unknown.

Findings and limits, study-wide: An acknowledgment was made by the study that its TCR sequencing and HLA analysis involved relatively few individuals.

There are 17 residues in the CDR3. Germline V gives CDR1 MGHRA, CDR2 YSYEKL. The ends were cut back, 0 bases at V and 5 bases at J, with 18 bases in the middle. Sequencing of TCR beta was performed on blood CD8+ T cells and on blood CD4+ T cells. The authors negatively isolated CD8+ and CD4+ T cells and FACS-enriched TEMRA cells. This chain uses TRBV4-1 with TRBJ2-3; the D gene could be TRBD1 or TRBD2 (5 bases each). Source material: CD8+ T cells from PBMCs. The receptor's source is a human donor with multiple sclerosis. The CDR3, as DNA: TGCGCCAGCAGCCAAGATGGGGGTATCAATATAGGAGATACGCAGTATTTT. Its translation is CASSQDGGINIGDTQYF.